These T cell receptor beta chains were read from a single sample in a study of Ad26.COV2.S vaccination and SARS-CoV-2 variants. Data came from immunoSEQ multiplex PCR; TCRdb stores just in-frame clones and leaves some out. The sample lists fewer than 500,000 clones, roughly 91% occurring once. The sequenced sample was peripheral blood, obtained in a trial of Ad26.COV2.S vaccine versus placebo. Receptors were obtained from a person aged 18-60 years who received the Ad26.COV2.S COVID-19 vaccine or a placebo. CDR3s include the opening cysteine and the closing phenylalanine or tryptophan. A D gene is named only where the DNA matches it firmly. Some rows have no size entry. The others give once, few or many, or a class for an expanded clone.

D gene: .; J gene: TRBJ2-1; V gene: TRBV19; clone size: .; CDR3 DNA: TGTGCCAGTAGTATAGAAGGGTCGGACACCTACAATGAGCAGTTCTTC; CDR3 protein: CASSIEGSDTYNEQFF
D gene: TRBD1; J gene: TRBJ2-1; V gene: TRBV7-2; clone size: .; CDR3 DNA: TGTGCCAGCGCCCGACAGGGGTACAATGAGCAGTTCTTC; CDR3 protein: CASARQGYNEQFF
D gene: TRBD1; J gene: TRBJ1-4; V gene: TRBV4-3; clone size: .; CDR3 DNA: TGCGCCAGCAGTGGACAGGGCCAGGGAGGTGAAGGTGAAAAACTGTTTTTT; CDR3 protein: CASSGQGQGGEGEKLFF
D gene: .; J gene: TRBJ2-1; V gene: TRBV4-2; clone size: .; CDR3 DNA: TGTGCCAGCAGCCAAGATAGCCTAGACCTTCCTTCCTACAATGAGCAGTTCTTC; CDR3 protein: CASSQDSLDLPSYNEQFF
D gene: TRBD2; J gene: TRBJ2-2; V gene: TRBV9; clone size: .; CDR3 DNA: TGTGCCAGCAGCCCCCCGGGGGGGATCGGGGAGCTGTTTTTT; CDR3 protein: CASSPPGGIGELFF
D gene: TRBD1; J gene: TRBJ1-1; V gene: TRBV10-3; clone size: once; CDR3 DNA: TGTGCCATCAAAGGGGGCCTGAACACTGAAGCTTTCTTT; CDR3 protein: CAIKGGLNTEAFF
D gene: TRBD1; J gene: TRBJ1-2; V gene: TRBV5-4; clone size: once; CDR3 DNA: TGTGCCAGCAGCTTAGGGACAGCGGACTATGGCTACACCTTC; CDR3 protein: CASSLGTADYGYTF
D gene: TRBD2; J gene: TRBJ2-7; V gene: TRBV5-1; clone size: .; CDR3 DNA: TGCGCCAGTAAACTAGCGGGAGCGTTAAAATCCTACGAGCAGTACTTC; CDR3 protein: CASKLAGALKSYEQYF
D gene: TRBD1; J gene: TRBJ1-2; V gene: TRBV28; clone size: .; CDR3 DNA: TGTGCCAGCAGCCGGGACAGCTATGGCTACACCTTC; CDR3 protein: CASSRDSYGYTF
D gene: .; J gene: TRBJ2-7; V gene: TRBV30; clone size: few; CDR3 DNA: TGTGCCTGGAGTGCTAGCGATACCTACGAGCAGTACTTC; CDR3 protein: CAWSASDTYEQYF
D gene: .; J gene: TRBJ2-2; V gene: TRBV15; clone size: .; CDR3 DNA: TGTGCCACCAGCAGAGGGGCTAGAGACACCGGGGAGCTGTTTTTT; CDR3 protein: CATSRGARDTGELFF
D gene: .; J gene: TRBJ1-6; V gene: TRBV4-2; clone size: .; CDR3 DNA: TGTGCCAGCAGCCAAGATGGAGATCCTAATTCACCCCTCCACTTT; CDR3 protein: CASSQDGDPNSPLHF
D gene: .; J gene: TRBJ2-2; V gene: TRBV5-1; clone size: once; CDR3 DNA: TGCGCCAGCAGCTTGGGGGCACGGGCGAACACCGGGGAGCTGTTTTTT; CDR3 protein: CASSLGARANTGELFF
D gene: .; J gene: TRBJ1-1; V gene: TRBV6-2/TRBV6-3; clone size: .; CDR3 DNA: TGTGCCAGCAGTTTCCCGCACCAGAACACTGAAGCTTTCTTT; CDR3 protein: CASSFPHQNTEAFF
D gene: TRBD1; J gene: TRBJ2-7; V gene: TRBV27; clone size: .; CDR3 DNA: TGTGCCAGCAGTTTCACAGGGGGGTCCCTCTGGGAGCAGTACTTC; CDR3 protein: CASSFTGGSLWEQYF
D gene: TRBD2; J gene: TRBJ2-3; V gene: TRBV24-1; clone size: few; CDR3 DNA: TGTGCCACCAGTGTAGCGGGAGAGCATAGAGATACGCAGTATTTT; CDR3 protein: CATSVAGEHRDTQYF
D gene: TRBD1; J gene: TRBJ2-1; V gene: TRBV29-1; clone size: .; CDR3 DNA: TGCAGCGCTGGGACAGCTTCCTCCTACAATGAGCAGTTCTTC; CDR3 protein: CSAGTASSYNEQFF
D gene: TRBD1; J gene: TRBJ2-7; V gene: TRBV15; clone size: .; CDR3 DNA: TGTGCCACCAGCACAAACAGGGGCTACGAGCAGTACTTC; CDR3 protein: CATSTNRGYEQYF
D gene: .; J gene: TRBJ2-7; V gene: TRBV5-8; clone size: .; CDR3 DNA: TGTGCCAGCAGCTTGGGAACAGGGACCTCCTACGAGCAGTACTTC; CDR3 protein: CASSLGTGTSYEQYF
D gene: .; J gene: TRBJ2-2; V gene: TRBV7-2; clone size: few; CDR3 DNA: TGTGCCAGCAGCTTAAACACCGGGGAGCTGTTTTTT; CDR3 protein: CASSLNTGELFF
D gene: .; J gene: TRBJ2-2; V gene: TRBV27; clone size: .; CDR3 DNA: TGTGCCAGCAGTCCCGACCTAGCGACGAACACCGGGGAGCTGTTTTTT; CDR3 protein: CASSPDLATNTGELFF
D gene: TRBD2; J gene: TRBJ2-2; V gene: TRBV27; clone size: .; CDR3 DNA: TGTGCCAGCAGTTTATATGGGACTAGCGGGAGGTATGACATACCGCGAGGCACCGGGGAGCTGTTTTTT; CDR3 protein: CASSLYGTSGRYDIPRGTGELFF
D gene: .; J gene: TRBJ2-5; V gene: TRBV28; clone size: .; CDR3 DNA: TGTGCCAGCATTGGGGTTATGGGGGAGACCCAGTACTTC; CDR3 protein: CASIGVMGETQYF
D gene: .; J gene: TRBJ2-1; V gene: TRBV5-6; clone size: .; CDR3 DNA: TGTGCCAGCAGCTTGCGGGGGATCGAGAAGGATGAGCAGTTCTTC; CDR3 protein: CASSLRGIEKDEQFF
D gene: TRBD1; J gene: TRBJ2-2; V gene: TRBV19; clone size: .; CDR3 DNA: TGTGCCAGTAGTCAGGGGGTGGACACCGGGGAGCTGTTTTTT; CDR3 protein: CASSQGVDTGELFF
D gene: .; J gene: TRBJ2-1; V gene: TRBV27; clone size: .; CDR3 DNA: TGTGCCAGCGGAGGATGGAATGAGCAGTTCTTC; CDR3 protein: CASGGWNEQFF